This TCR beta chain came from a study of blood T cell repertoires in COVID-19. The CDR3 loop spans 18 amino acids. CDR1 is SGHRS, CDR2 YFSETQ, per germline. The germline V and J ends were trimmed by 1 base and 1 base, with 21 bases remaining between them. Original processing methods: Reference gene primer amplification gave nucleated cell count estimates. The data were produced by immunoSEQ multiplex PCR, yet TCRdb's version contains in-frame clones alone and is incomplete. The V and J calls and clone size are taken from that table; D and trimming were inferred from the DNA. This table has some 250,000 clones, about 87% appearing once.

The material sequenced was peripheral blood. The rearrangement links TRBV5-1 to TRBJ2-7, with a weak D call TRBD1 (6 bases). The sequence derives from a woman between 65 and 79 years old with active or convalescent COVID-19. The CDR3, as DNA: TGCGCCAGCAGCTTGCCGAAGACCATACAGGGTTGGTCCTACGAGCAGTACTTC. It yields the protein CASSLPKTIQGWSYEQYF.